The clone carrying this T cell receptor beta chain was found a few times. Its antigen is currently unknown. One end of the junction fails to match germline, which may point to a read error. Germline assignment: CDR1 SEHNR and CDR2 FQNEAQ (reference sequence). The CDR3 has 15 amino acids. These data originate in a study of cytomegalovirus exposure and HLA in healthy donors. Study outcomes and limitations: Overall, approximately 150 TCR beta chains were annotated as cytomegalovirus-associated.

The study ran its PCR with 60 Vbeta and 13 Jbeta primers. Generated by immunoSEQ multiplex PCR, the TCRdb table keeps only in-frame clones and is missing some. The sample shows about 110,000 clones, about 68% of them seen only once. The chain uses TRBV7-9 and TRBJ2-2; tentative D call: TRBD2 (6 bases). The origin of this receptor is a man younger than 45 in good health and CMV-seropositive. The material sequenced was PBMCs. In nucleotides, the CDR3 is TGTTCCAGCAGCCCTACTCGACAAGGGACTGGGGAGCTGTTTTTT. Its protein product is CSSSPTRQGTGELFF.